This entry features one T cell receptor (beta chain) sequence. Original methodology: From reference gene primer amplification, estimates of nucleated cell counts were derived. The repertoire was sequenced with immunoSEQ multiplex PCR; TCRdb's copy has only in-frame clones and lacks some. V, J and clone size are taken as reported in that table, and D and trimming were inferred from the DNA itself. The table records around 310,000 clones, about 90% of them present only once. The Seattle patients joined while their infection was active and were tracked longitudinally afterward. The data were taken from a study of blood T cell repertoires in COVID-19. Overall study context: COVID-19 samples from acute and convalescent phases originated in the United States, Italy and Spain. The cDNA or gDNA used as material had been derived from T cells, B-cell-depleted T cells, or PBMCs.

The specimen sequenced was peripheral blood. The clonotype originates from a woman aged 35 to 49 with COVID-19, enrolled during active disease.

The CDR3 sequence: CASTPSRDRSYGYTF. The CDR3 DNA sequence: TGCGCCAGCACCCCCAGCCGGGACAGGAGCTATGGCTACACCTTC. This chain connects TRBV5-1 to TRBJ1-2; TRBD1 matches 8 bases. The CDR3 covers 15 residues. The germline V gene encodes CDR1 SGHRS and CDR2 YFSETQ. V shed 6 bases, J shed 4 bases, and the junction held 11 bases outside the gene matches.